The rows below give T cell receptor beta chains drawn from one sample of a study of blood T cell repertoires in COVID-19. Libraries were prepared by immunoSEQ multiplex PCR; TCRdb keeps only in-frame clonotypes and omits some of them. The sample carries some 95,000 clones, about 88% recorded once. Material for sequencing was peripheral blood. The receptors shown here come from a man aged 80 or over with active or convalescent COVID-19. Both conserved end residues are trimmed from each CDR3.

13,TRBV4-3,ASSQESRILQPLH
13,TRBV19,ASSTGASLNHEQF
12,TRBV7-3,ASSRDRNTGELF
12,TRBV7-9,ASRQYTGFGEAF
13,TRBV7-8,ASSPDRAPNQPQH
11,TRBV7-3,ASSSGGGEKLF
13,TRBV18,ASSPSAGKFFGYT
15,TRBV11-3,ASRPTRDRGGNQPQH
16,TRBV5-4,ASSSPGTSGDFTDTQY
15,TRBV7-2,ASSLAGFGVGDTEAF
11,TRBV18,ASSQGVGTEAF
13,TRBV28,ASSRSGSGANVLT
11,TRBV5-4,ASSGQGTYGYT
10,TRBV30,AWKYRGNIQY
12,TRBV5-4,ASSLAGLAEEQY
13,TRBV2,ASSVEGVSYNEQF
17,TRBV15,ATSRDRTAESSYNSPLH
12,TRBV27,ASRRGGNTGELF
14,TRBV7-2,ASSLAGAIAGETQY
12,TRBV5-1,ASSLARVNTEAF
12,TRBV18,ASSGPGWNTEAF
10,TRBV29-1,SARGGAAEQY
11,TRBV29-1,SVGRDRGNEAF
12,TRBV6-4,ASRGQGVTGELF
12,TRBV7-9,ASSLSGWTGELF
16,TRBV11-2,ASSSIRDRGRFTDTQY
14,TRBV6-6,ASSVDRAFSGNTIY
10,TRBV6-6,ASSPRGDGYT
14,TRBV2,ASSEARTGGQETQY
12,TRBV11-2,ASSFSGFLDTQY
10,TRBV28,ASSKPAAPLH
12,TRBV25-1,ASSEAGTNEKLF
11,TRBV30,AWSDGRYYGYT
13,TRBV15,ATSEMTGSYNEQF
12,TRBV11-2,ASSLWNSPDTQY
13,TRBV18,ASSPPGGTNTEAF
12,TRBV19,ASSRTGGDSEQY
12,TRBV7-9,ASTLAGSTDTQY
12,TRBV9,ASSVGQGAYEQY
14,TRBV4-1,ASSQSTGTSYNEQF
15,TRBV18,ASSPSGPGGGDQPQH
10,TRBV11-1,ASSLELGTQY
13,TRBV7-9,ASSLVAGSYNEQF
11,TRBV18,ASSPLETAEQF
16,TRBV18,ASSPRLAAKISSYEQY
11,TRBV11-2,ASSLEGRAGLF
13,TRBV11-2,ASSLPAAGFEKLF